Described below is a single TCR beta chain sequence and its context. Antigen: not known. The data stem from a study of cytomegalovirus exposure and HLA in healthy donors. Looking at the study overall: Out of 180 million or so T cells, an earlier analysis found over 90 million unique TCR beta sequences in total.

Study outcomes and limitations: In a later analysis, across HLA loci, associated TCR counts were highest for DRB1, lowest for HLA-C. Cytomegalovirus-associated TCR beta chains were listed, numbering some 180.

With 60 Vbeta and 13 Jbeta primers, the PCR was carried out. The protocol was immunoSEQ multiplex PCR, while the TCRdb copy is restricted to in-frame clones and leaves out a portion. The repertoire includes 180,000 or so clones, 82% of them detected once, and about 1.5% sits in the top ten. The material sequenced was PBMCs. This TCR derives from a man aged 35-49 years in good health and CMV-seronegative.

The CDR3 bases are TGTGCCAGCAGCTTCGCCTCGGGGTACTCTGGAAACACCATATATTTT. Amino acids: CASSFASGYSGNTIYF. The J gene is TRBJ1-3, the V gene TRBV11-3; D unresolved. Germline loops: CDR1 SGHNT, CDR2 YENEEA. Trimming cost V 3 bases and J 0 bases, with 12 bases left between them. The CDR3 is 16 amino acids.